This T cell receptor beta chain was obtained from a study of high-grade serous ovarian cancer treatment subgroups. Turning to the study itself: On average, just over 14,000 reads and 6,000 to 8,000 unique TCR beta rearrangements were obtained per sample.

The tumor samples were collected prior to definitive surgery or chemotherapy. The germline V gene has CDR1 MNHEY and CDR2 SVGAGI. V was pared by 2 bases and J by 3 bases, with 11 bases between. This CDR3 comprises 15 residues. Assay used: immunoSEQ multiplex PCR; TCRdb lists only in-frame clones, some missing. The table lists fewer than 4,000 clones, roughly 72% of them singletons, with roughly 8% in the top ten. The TCR originated in a human donor with high-grade serous ovarian cancer. Sequenced material: tumor tissue. The chain combines TRBV6-5 with TRBJ1-5, with D possibly TRBD1 on 5 matching bases. The CDR3 is CASSYRGGFNQPQHF. CDR3 nucleotides: TGTGCCAGCAGTTACCGCGGGGGGTTCAATCAGCCCCAGCATTTT.